This TCR beta chain was sequenced during a study of blood T cell repertoires in COVID-19. Assay: immunoSEQ multiplex PCR; the TCRdb copy retains only in-frame clones and omits some. Of about 67,000 clones listed, about nine tenths are singletons. The CDR3 totals 15 residues. In germline, CDR1 is LGHDT, CDR2 YNNKEL (reference sequence). V was clipped by 4 bases and J by 5 bases, with 17 bases between them. The sequence derives from a middle-aged man with active COVID-19. The chain carries TRBV3-1 (or the pseudogene TRBV3-2) and TRBJ2-5, with a tentative D call TRBD2 (8 bases). The sample comprised peripheral blood. CDR3 in DNA: TGTGCCAGCAGCCTGGGACTAGGGGGCAGGGAGACCCAGTACTTC. Protein: CASSLGLGGRETQYF.